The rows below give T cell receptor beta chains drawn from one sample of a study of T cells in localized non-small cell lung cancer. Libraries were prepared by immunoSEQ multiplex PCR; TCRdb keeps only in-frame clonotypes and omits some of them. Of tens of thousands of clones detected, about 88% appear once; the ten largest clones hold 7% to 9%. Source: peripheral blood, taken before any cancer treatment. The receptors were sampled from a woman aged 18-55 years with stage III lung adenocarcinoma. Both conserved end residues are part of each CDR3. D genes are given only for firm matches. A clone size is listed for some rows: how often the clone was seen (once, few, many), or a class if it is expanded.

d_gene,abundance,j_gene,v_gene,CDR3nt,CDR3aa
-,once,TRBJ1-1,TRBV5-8,TGTGCCAGCAGCTTTCAGCAGAACACTGAAGCTTTCTTT,CASSFQQNTEAFF
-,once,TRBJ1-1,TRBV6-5,TGTGCCAGCAGTTACTCGATTTCGTTGAACACTGAAGCTTTCTTT,CASSYSISLNTEAFF
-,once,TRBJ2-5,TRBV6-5,TGTGCCGCAACCCATTCCGGGGGCGCAGGAGAGACCCAGTACTTC,CAATHSGGAGETQYF
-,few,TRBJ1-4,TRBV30,TGTGCCTGGAGTGAGGGACTACAGGGCATCAGGAGTGAAAAACTGTTTTTT,CAWSEGLQGIRSEKLFF
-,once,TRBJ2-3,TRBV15,TGTGCCACCAGCAGATCTGACACAGATACGCAGTATTTT,CATSRSDTDTQYF
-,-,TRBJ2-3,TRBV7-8,TGTGCCAGCAGCTTAGTCGGAGTCTCAGATACGCAGTATTTT,CASSLVGVSDTQYF
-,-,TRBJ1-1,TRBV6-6,TGTGCCAGCAGTTACGATGGCCAGATTGAAGCTTTCTTT,CASSYDGQIEAFF
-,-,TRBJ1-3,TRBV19,TGTGCCAGTAGTCCCTCCGGGACCATCTCTGGAAACACCATATATTTT,CASSPSGTISGNTIYF
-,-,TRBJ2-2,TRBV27,TGTGCCAGCCGAGGGGTGTCGGAGACTTTTAACACCGGGGAGCTGTTTTTT,CASRGVSETFNTGELFF
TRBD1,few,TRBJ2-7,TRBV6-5,TGTGCCAGCAGGCCTCCGGGACAGCGAAACTACGAGCAGTACTTC,CASRPPGQRNYEQYF
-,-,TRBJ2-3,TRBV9,TGTGCCAGCAGCGTCGGGGTGGGCGGAGGTTCAGATACGCAGTATTTT,CASSVGVGGGSDTQYF
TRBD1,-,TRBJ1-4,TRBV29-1,TGCAGCGTTCGGGACAGGGGCGAAAAACTGTTTTTT,CSVRDRGEKLFF
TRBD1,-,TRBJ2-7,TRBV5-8,TGTGCCAGCAGCCAGGGGACAGGGGGCCTATACGAGCAGTACTTC,CASSQGTGGLYEQYF
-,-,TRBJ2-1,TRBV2,TGTGCCAGCAGTGAAGCGGGCGAGCAGTTCTTC,CASSEAGEQFF
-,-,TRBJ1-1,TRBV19,TGTGCCAGTAGTATCGAACGGCATATGAACACTGAAGCTTTCTTT,CASSIERHMNTEAFF
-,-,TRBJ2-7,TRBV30,TGTGCCTGGAGTAACGGACCGCACTACGAGCAGTACTTC,CAWSNGPHYEQYF
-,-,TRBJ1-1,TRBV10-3,TGTGCCATCAGTGGAGGGGAGGACACTGAAGCTTTCTTT,CAISGGEDTEAFF
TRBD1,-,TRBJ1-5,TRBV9,TGTGCCAGCAGCGTAGAGACAGGGCAAGTACAGCCCCAGCATTTT,CASSVETGQVQPQHF
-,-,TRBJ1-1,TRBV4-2,TGTGCCAGCAGCCAAGTAGGTCACACTGAAGCTTTCTTT,CASSQVGHTEAFF
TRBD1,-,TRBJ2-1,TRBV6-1,TGTGCCAGCCGACGGGACAGCAGCTCCTACAATGAGCAGTTCTTC,CASRRDSSSYNEQFF
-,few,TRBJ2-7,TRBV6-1,TGTGCCAGCAAAAGGGAGTCCTACGAGCAGTACTTC,CASKRESYEQYF
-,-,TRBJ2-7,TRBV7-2,TGTGCCAGCAGCCCAACGGAGAGCTCCTACGAGCAGTACTTC,CASSPTESSYEQYF
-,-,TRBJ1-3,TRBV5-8,TGTGCCAGCAGCCGACTGAACTCTGGAAACACCATATATTTT,CASSRLNSGNTIYF
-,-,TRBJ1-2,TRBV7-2,TGTGCCAGCAGCCCCCAGGGTTTCGGCTACACCTTC,CASSPQGFGYTF
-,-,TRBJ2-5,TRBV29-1,TGCAGCGTCCCCGGGATAGGGTACCAAGAGACCCAGTACTTC,CSVPGIGYQETQYF
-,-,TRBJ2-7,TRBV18,TGTGCCAGCTCACCACCTTCCCGCTCCTACGAGCAGTACTTC,CASSPPSRSYEQYF
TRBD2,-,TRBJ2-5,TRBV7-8,TGTGCCAGCAGCCCCGCTGGACTAGCGGGGGTGGAGACCCAGTACTTC,CASSPAGLAGVETQYF
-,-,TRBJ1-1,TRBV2,TGTGCCAGCAGTGTACAGATGAACACTGAAGCTTTCTTT,CASSVQMNTEAFF
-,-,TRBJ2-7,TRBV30,TGTGCCTGGAGTGTACTTCGTCAGGAGGCCTACGAGCAGTACTTC,CAWSVLRQEAYEQYF
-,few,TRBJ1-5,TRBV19,TGTGCCAGTAGTGGGAGCAATCAGCCCCAGCATTTT,CASSGSNQPQHF
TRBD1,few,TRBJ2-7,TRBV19,TGTGCCAGTAAGAACTGGACAGGGGGCTACGAGCAGTACTTC,CASKNWTGGYEQYF
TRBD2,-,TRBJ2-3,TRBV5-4,TGTGCCAGCAGCGGAGGACTAGCCCTCACAGATACGCAGTATTTT,CASSGGLALTDTQYF
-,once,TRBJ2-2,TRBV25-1,TGTGCCAGCAGTCGTCTGGGCACCGGGGAGCTGTTTTTT,CASSRLGTGELFF
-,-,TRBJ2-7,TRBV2,TGTGCCAGCAGTGTCAGCTCCTACGAGCAGTACTTC,CASSVSSYEQYF
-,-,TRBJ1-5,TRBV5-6,TGTGCCAGCAGCTTGTACGGCAATCAGCCCCAGCATTTT,CASSLYGNQPQHF
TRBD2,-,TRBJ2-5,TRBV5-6,TGTGCCAGCAGCCCCTGGTCGACTAGCGGGCAAGAGACCCAGTACTTC,CASSPWSTSGQETQYF
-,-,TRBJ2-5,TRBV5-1,TGCGCCAGCAGCTTGGTGTTGGGCAGGGAAGAGACCCAGTACTTC,CASSLVLGREETQYF
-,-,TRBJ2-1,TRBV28,TGTGCCAGCAGTTTATTTCAGAGGGACCAGTTCTTC,CASSLFQRDQFF
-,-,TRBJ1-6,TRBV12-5,TGTGCTAGTGGTTTGAAAGAGTTTGTTCTAGATAATTCACCCCTCCACTTT,CASGLKEFVLDNSPLHF
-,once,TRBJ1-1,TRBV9,TGTGCCAGCAGCGTAGATGAGGGGAGAACTGAAGCTTTCTTT,CASSVDEGRTEAFF